A selection of T cell receptor beta chains follows, all from one sample in a study of blood T cells in healthy people across ages. Each CDR3 protein is one row after TCRdb ran MiXCR on the 5' RACE reads. Of approximately 880,000 distinct CDR3 sequences listed, 45% to 50% are singletons. What was sequenced was blood. All receptors derive from a man younger than 45 in good health. CDR3s include the opening cysteine and the closing phenylalanine or tryptophan. The order of the fields is CDR3 DNA, CDR3 protein, V gene, clone size, D gene, J gene. D genes are given only for firm matches. Some rows mark clone size as missing; the rest say once, few, many or name a class of expanded clone.

CDR3nt: TGTGCCAGCAGTCCCCCTCGGGACAGGGTTCTTTTAACGCAGTTCTTC
CDR3aa: CASSPPRDRVLLTQFF
v_gene: TRBV12-3/TRBV12-4
abundance: NA
d_gene: TRBD1
j_gene: TRBJ2-1

CDR3nt: TGCGCCAGCAGCCCCAACATCCCTAGCACAGATACGCAGTATTTT
CDR3aa: CASSPNIPSTDTQYF
v_gene: TRBV5-1
abundance: NA
d_gene: NA
j_gene: TRBJ2-3

CDR3nt: TGTGCCAGCAGTGAACAGATCGAGCAGTACTTC
CDR3aa: CASSEQIEQYF
v_gene: TRBV2
abundance: NA
d_gene: NA
j_gene: TRBJ2-7

CDR3nt: TGTGCCAGCAGCCAAGGGACTACCCACAGCTCTGGGCAGTTCTTC
CDR3aa: CASSQGTTHSSGQFF
v_gene: TRBV5-6
abundance: few
d_gene: TRBD2
j_gene: TRBJ2-1

CDR3nt: TGTGCCAGCAGTTACGTGGGGGAAGTCCCCTACGAGCAGTACTTC
CDR3aa: CASSYVGEVPYEQYF
v_gene: TRBV6-2/TRBV6-3
abundance: few
d_gene: NA
j_gene: TRBJ2-7

CDR3nt: TGTGCCAGCAGTTTCCCGGGACGAGCGGGCCGGGGGGAGCAGTTCTTC
CDR3aa: CASSFPGRAGRGEQFF
v_gene: TRBV27
abundance: once
d_gene: NA
j_gene: TRBJ2-1

CDR3nt: TGCAGTGCTAGATCCCAGCGGGGGGGAGACTACGAGCAGTACTTC
CDR3aa: CSARSQRGGDYEQYF
v_gene: TRBV20-1
abundance: NA
d_gene: TRBD2
j_gene: TRBJ2-7

CDR3nt: TGTGCCATCTCGGGACAGGGCGGCGGGCACACCTTC
CDR3aa: CAISGQGGGHTF
v_gene: TRBV12-3/TRBV12-4
abundance: NA
d_gene: TRBD1
j_gene: TRBJ1-2

CDR3nt: TGCAGCGTTCCGGGGAGTCAGCCCCAGCATTTT
CDR3aa: CSVPGSQPQHF
v_gene: TRBV29-1
abundance: few
d_gene: NA
j_gene: TRBJ1-5

CDR3nt: TGCGCAAGCAGCTTGGGTCCCACGGGTCTTGGCGGCAATCAGCCCCAGCATTTT
CDR3aa: CASSLGPTGLGGNQPQHF
v_gene: TRBV5-1
abundance: NA
d_gene: NA
j_gene: TRBJ1-5

CDR3nt: TGCAGCGTTGTGGGTCCAGGACAAGAGACCCAGTACTTC
CDR3aa: CSVVGPGQETQYF
v_gene: TRBV29-1
abundance: NA
d_gene: NA
j_gene: TRBJ2-5

CDR3nt: TGTGCCAGCAGTATAGCTCAAAAAGAGACCCAGTACTTC
CDR3aa: CASSIAQKETQYF
v_gene: TRBV7-9
abundance: NA
d_gene: NA
j_gene: TRBJ2-5

CDR3nt: TGTGCCAGCAGCAATAAGTTTCCCCGGTCACCCCCCCACTTT
CDR3aa: CASSNKFPRSPPHF
v_gene: TRBV21-1
abundance: NA
d_gene: NA
j_gene: TRBJ1-6

CDR3nt: TGTGCCACCAGTGGGACTAGCGTTTCCTACAATGAGCAGTTCTTC
CDR3aa: CATSGTSVSYNEQFF
v_gene: TRBV24-1
abundance: few
d_gene: TRBD2
j_gene: TRBJ2-1

CDR3nt: TGTGCCAGCAGCTTAGCCTACTACCGGGAGACCCAGTACTTC
CDR3aa: CASSLAYYRETQYF
v_gene: TRBV7-2
abundance: NA
d_gene: NA
j_gene: TRBJ2-5

CDR3nt: TGCGCCAGCAGCTTGGCCCTAGCGAAATACAATGAGCAGTTCTTC
CDR3aa: CASSLALAKYNEQFF
v_gene: TRBV5-1
abundance: NA
d_gene: NA
j_gene: TRBJ2-1

CDR3nt: TGTGCCAGCAGCGTAGTCTACGAGCAGTACTTC
CDR3aa: CASSVVYEQYF
v_gene: TRBV7-2
abundance: NA
d_gene: NA
j_gene: TRBJ2-7

CDR3nt: TGCAGTGCTAGTGGGTCCAGGGGGACAGATACGCAGTATTTT
CDR3aa: CSASGSRGTDTQYF
v_gene: TRBV20-1
abundance: NA
d_gene: TRBD1
j_gene: TRBJ2-3

CDR3nt: TGTGCCAGCAGTTTATGGGGGGATGGTCAGCCCCAGCATTTT
CDR3aa: CASSLWGDGQPQHF
v_gene: TRBV12-3/TRBV12-4
abundance: NA
d_gene: NA
j_gene: TRBJ1-5

CDR3nt: TGTGCCAGCAGCCCGAGCCCCACTTGGGGTACGCAGTATTTT
CDR3aa: CASSPSPTWGTQYF
v_gene: TRBV4-2
abundance: NA
d_gene: NA
j_gene: TRBJ2-3

CDR3nt: TGTGCCAGCAGTTTATTGGTCCAGGGGACCTACGAGCAGTACTTC
CDR3aa: CASSLLVQGTYEQYF
v_gene: TRBV12-3/TRBV12-4
abundance: NA
d_gene: NA
j_gene: TRBJ2-7

CDR3nt: TGTGCCAGCAGCTTAGGTCGGGGGGCGCCCCAAGAGACCCAGTACTTC
CDR3aa: CASSLGRGAPQETQYF
v_gene: TRBV11-2
abundance: NA
d_gene: NA
j_gene: TRBJ2-5

CDR3nt: TGTGCCAGCAGCTTAACATACGGGGGGTGGAATGAGCAGTACTTC
CDR3aa: CASSLTYGGWNEQYF
v_gene: TRBV7-3
abundance: NA
d_gene: TRBD2
j_gene: TRBJ2-5

CDR3nt: TGCAGCGTTGACAGGGGGAATGAGCAGTACTTC
CDR3aa: CSVDRGNEQYF
v_gene: TRBV29-1
abundance: NA
d_gene: TRBD1
j_gene: TRBJ2-7

CDR3nt: TGTGCCAGCAGTCTACTAGCGGGTCAGAATACGCAGTATTTT
CDR3aa: CASSLLAGQNTQYF
v_gene: TRBV2
abundance: NA
d_gene: TRBD2
j_gene: TRBJ2-3

CDR3nt: TGTGCCAGCAGTTTGCCGGGGACAGGGAATGGCTACACCTTC
CDR3aa: CASSLPGTGNGYTF
v_gene: TRBV27
abundance: few
d_gene: TRBD1
j_gene: TRBJ1-2

CDR3nt: TGTGCCACCAGTGACCCTCGCCTCGGTGAACAGGCCTACTCCTACAATGAGCAGTTCTTC
CDR3aa: CATSDPRLGEQAYSYNEQFF
v_gene: TRBV24-1
abundance: NA
d_gene: NA
j_gene: TRBJ2-1

CDR3nt: TGTGCCAGCGCCCCCCTAGCGGTAATGCTACCTCGCTCCTACAATGAGCAGTACTTC
CDR3aa: CASAPLAVMLPRSYNEQYF
v_gene: TRBV27
abundance: NA
d_gene: TRBD2
j_gene: TRBJ2-7

CDR3nt: TGTGCCTCGTGGGGGGACTCTGGAAACACCATATATTTT
CDR3aa: CASWGDSGNTIYF
v_gene: TRBV30
abundance: NA
d_gene: NA
j_gene: TRBJ1-3

CDR3nt: TGTGCCAGCAAGCAGACTAGCGGGGGCTACAATGAGCAGTTCTTC
CDR3aa: CASKQTSGGYNEQFF
v_gene: TRBV2
abundance: NA
d_gene: TRBD2
j_gene: TRBJ2-1

CDR3nt: TGTGCCAGCAGCCCACGTACGGGGGGTGGGGAGACCCAGTACTTC
CDR3aa: CASSPRTGGGETQYF
v_gene: TRBV9
abundance: NA
d_gene: TRBD2
j_gene: TRBJ2-5

CDR3nt: TGCGCCAGCAGCCAAGAATGGCAGCTACCCTATGGCTACACCTTC
CDR3aa: CASSQEWQLPYGYTF
v_gene: TRBV4-3
abundance: NA
d_gene: NA
j_gene: TRBJ1-2

CDR3nt: TGCGCCAGCAGCCCAGGACACAATACCTACGAGCAGTACTTC
CDR3aa: CASSPGHNTYEQYF
v_gene: TRBV5-1
abundance: NA
d_gene: NA
j_gene: TRBJ2-7

CDR3nt: TGTGCCAGCAGCATCCGGACAGGGACTGACCCCTCTGGAAACACCATATATTTT
CDR3aa: CASSIRTGTDPSGNTIYF
v_gene: TRBV6-1
abundance: NA
d_gene: TRBD1
j_gene: TRBJ1-3

CDR3nt: TGTGCCAGCAGCCGCCACGGAGCGGGGGGACCCCAAGAGACCCAGTACTTC
CDR3aa: CASSRHGAGGPQETQYF
v_gene: TRBV3-1
abundance: few
d_gene: TRBD2
j_gene: TRBJ2-5

CDR3nt: TGTGCCAGCAGCTTCGGGGGCGCGAGGACCGGGGAGCTGTTTTTT
CDR3aa: CASSFGGARTGELFF
v_gene: TRBV3-1
abundance: NA
d_gene: NA
j_gene: TRBJ2-2

CDR3nt: TGTGCCAGCTCACCACCTAGGGCAGGATTATACAATGAGCAGTTCTTC
CDR3aa: CASSPPRAGLYNEQFF
v_gene: TRBV18
abundance: NA
d_gene: NA
j_gene: TRBJ2-1

CDR3nt: TGTGCCAGCAGTTTAGGGGGGAACACTGAAGCTTTCTTT
CDR3aa: CASSLGGNTEAFF
v_gene: TRBV12-3/TRBV12-4
abundance: many
d_gene: NA
j_gene: TRBJ1-1

CDR3nt: TGTGCCAGCAGCTCTACTAGCGGGCGACGGTCCTACGAGCAGTACTTC
CDR3aa: CASSSTSGRRSYEQYF
v_gene: TRBV7-9
abundance: NA
d_gene: TRBD2
j_gene: TRBJ2-7